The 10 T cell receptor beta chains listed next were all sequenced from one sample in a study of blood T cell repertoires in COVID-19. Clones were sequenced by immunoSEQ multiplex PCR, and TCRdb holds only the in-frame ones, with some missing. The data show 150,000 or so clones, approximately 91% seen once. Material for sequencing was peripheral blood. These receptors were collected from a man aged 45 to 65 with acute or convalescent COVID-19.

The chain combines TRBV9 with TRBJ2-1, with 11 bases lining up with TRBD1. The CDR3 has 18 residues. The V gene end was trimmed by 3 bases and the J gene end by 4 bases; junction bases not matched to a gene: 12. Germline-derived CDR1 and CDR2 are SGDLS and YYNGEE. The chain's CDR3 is CASSDVRTGGAGYNEQFF. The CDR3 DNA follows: TGTGCCAGCAGCGACGTTCGGACAGGGGGCGCGGGTTACAATGAGCAGTTCTTC.

DNA for the CDR3: TGTGCCACCACCGGACAGGGGGGTACTCAGCCCCAGCATTTT. This codes for CATTGQGGTQPQHF. This chain connects TRBV6-5 to TRBJ1-5; the match to TRBD1 covers 10 bases. The V segment lost 10 bases and the J segment 6 bases; nucleotides outside the gene matches: 9. The CDR3 has 14 residues. Germline-derived CDR1 and CDR2 are MNHEY and SVGAGI.

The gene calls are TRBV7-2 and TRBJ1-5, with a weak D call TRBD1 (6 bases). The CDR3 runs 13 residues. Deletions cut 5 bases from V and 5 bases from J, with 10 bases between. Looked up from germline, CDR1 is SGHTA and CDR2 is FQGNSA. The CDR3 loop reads CASSRQVDQPQHF. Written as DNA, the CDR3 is TGTGCCAGCAGCAGACAGGTTGATCAGCCCCAGCATTTT.

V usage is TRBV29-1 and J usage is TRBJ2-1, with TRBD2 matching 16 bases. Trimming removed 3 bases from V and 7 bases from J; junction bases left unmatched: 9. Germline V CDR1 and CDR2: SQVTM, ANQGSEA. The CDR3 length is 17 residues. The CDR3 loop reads CSVDLGLAGGPGNEQFF. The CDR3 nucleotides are TGCAGCGTTGACCTGGGACTAGCGGGAGGGCCCGGGAATGAGCAGTTCTTC.

The CDR3 spells CASSLRVSNQPQHF. CDR3 sequence (DNA): TGTGCCAGCAGTTTGAGGGTCAGCAATCAGCCCCAGCATTTT. V usage is TRBV28 and J usage is TRBJ1-5; D ambiguous. CDR1 is MDHEN and CDR2 is SYDVKM in the germline V gene. V lost 3 bases, J lost 1 base, and 7 bases lay in between. The CDR3 extends over 14 amino acids.

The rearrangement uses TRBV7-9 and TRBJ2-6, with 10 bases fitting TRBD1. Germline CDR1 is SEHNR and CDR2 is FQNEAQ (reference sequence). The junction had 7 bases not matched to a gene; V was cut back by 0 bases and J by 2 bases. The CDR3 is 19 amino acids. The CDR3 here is CASSLATTGGDPGANVLTF. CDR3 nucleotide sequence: TGTGCCAGCAGCTTAGCAACGACAGGGGGCGATCCTGGGGCCAACGTCCTGACTTTC.

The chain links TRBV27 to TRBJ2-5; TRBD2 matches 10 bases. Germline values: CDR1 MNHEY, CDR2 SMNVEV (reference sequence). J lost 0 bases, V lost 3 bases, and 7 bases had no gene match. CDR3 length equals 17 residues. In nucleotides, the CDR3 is TGTGCCAGCAGTTTCAAACCTAGCGGGAGTTACCAAGAGACCCAGTACTTC. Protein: CASSFKPSGSYQETQYF.

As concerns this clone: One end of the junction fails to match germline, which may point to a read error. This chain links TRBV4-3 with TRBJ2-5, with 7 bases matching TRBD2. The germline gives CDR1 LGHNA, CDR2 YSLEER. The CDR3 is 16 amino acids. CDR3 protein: CASSHAFGRGKEAQYF. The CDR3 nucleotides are TGCGCCAGCAGCCACGCCTTCGGGCGGGGGAAAGAGGCCCAGTACTTC.

Here the CDR3 reads CASSDSGFREVSNQPQHF. In DNA form, the CDR3 reads TGTGCCAGCAGTGACTCGGGGTTCCGGGAGGTCAGCAATCAGCCCCAGCATTTT. The rearrangement uses TRBV6-4 and TRBJ1-5; D uncertain. In germline, CDR1 is MRHNA, CDR2 SNTAGT. The CDR3 has 18 residues. V was trimmed by 0 bases and J by 1 base, leaving 16 bases between them.

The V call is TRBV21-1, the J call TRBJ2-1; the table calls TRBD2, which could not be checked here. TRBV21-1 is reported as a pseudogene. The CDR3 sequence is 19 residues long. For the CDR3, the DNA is TGTGCCAGCAGCAAAGGGGGTAGCGGGGATTGGACTACACGGAATGAGCAGTTCTTC. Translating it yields CASSKGGSGDWTTRNEQFF.